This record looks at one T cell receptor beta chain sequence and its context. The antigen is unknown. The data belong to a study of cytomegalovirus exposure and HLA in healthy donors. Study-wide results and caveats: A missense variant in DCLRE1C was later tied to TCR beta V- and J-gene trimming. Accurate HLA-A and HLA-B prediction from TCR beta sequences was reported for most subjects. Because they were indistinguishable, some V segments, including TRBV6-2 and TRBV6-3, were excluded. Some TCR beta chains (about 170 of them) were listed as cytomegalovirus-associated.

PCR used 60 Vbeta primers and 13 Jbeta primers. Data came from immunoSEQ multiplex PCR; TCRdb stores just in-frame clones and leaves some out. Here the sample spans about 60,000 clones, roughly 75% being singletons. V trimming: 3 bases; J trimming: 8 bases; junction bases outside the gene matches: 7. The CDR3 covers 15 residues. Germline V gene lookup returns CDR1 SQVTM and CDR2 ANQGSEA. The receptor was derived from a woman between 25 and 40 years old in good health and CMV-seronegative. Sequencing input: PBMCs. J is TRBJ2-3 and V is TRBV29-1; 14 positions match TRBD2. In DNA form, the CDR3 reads TGCAGCGTTGATAGGACTAGCGGGAGGTCGGGTACGCAGTATTTT. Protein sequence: CSVDRTSGRSGTQYF.